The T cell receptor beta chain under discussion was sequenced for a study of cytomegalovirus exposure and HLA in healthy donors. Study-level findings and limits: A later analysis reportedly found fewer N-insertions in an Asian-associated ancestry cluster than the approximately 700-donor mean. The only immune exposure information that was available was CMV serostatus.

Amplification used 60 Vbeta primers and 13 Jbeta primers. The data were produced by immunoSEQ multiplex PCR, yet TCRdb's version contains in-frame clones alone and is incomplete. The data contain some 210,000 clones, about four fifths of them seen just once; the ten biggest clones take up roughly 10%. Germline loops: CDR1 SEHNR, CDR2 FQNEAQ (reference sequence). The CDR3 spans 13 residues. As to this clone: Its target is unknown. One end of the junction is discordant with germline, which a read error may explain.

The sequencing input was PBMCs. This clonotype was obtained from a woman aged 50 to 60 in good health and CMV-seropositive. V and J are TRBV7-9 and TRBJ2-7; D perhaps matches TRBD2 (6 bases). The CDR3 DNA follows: TGTTCCAGCAGCCTTCGGGGGATCGACGAGCAGTACTTC. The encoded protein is CSSSLRGIDEQYF.